This T cell receptor beta chain was profiled in a study of blood T cell repertoires in COVID-19. Study summary: COVID-19 samples collected from the United States, Italy and Spain covered acute and convalescent phases.

The V and J ends lost 0 bases and 3 bases respectively, with 6 bases between them. Germline CDR1 is MNHEY and CDR2 is SVGEGT. CDR3 length equals 13 residues. This clone was seen once. In the study's own analysis: How many nucleated cells were present was estimated from reference gene primer amplification. Sequencing used immunoSEQ multiplex PCR; TCRdb keeps in-frame clones, though not all of them. The DNA was the basis for D and trimming; V, J and clone size are from that table. The data show around 170,000 clones, around 80% seen once. Assignment of participants to cohorts was predicated upon participant-reported clinical history. Donors of Cohort 3 who recovered were those that had two negative PCRs, clearance, or symptom resolution.

This rearrangement joins TRBV6-2 or TRBV6-3 to TRBJ2-7; D not certain. The clonotype comes from a woman between 50 and 59 years old who had recovered from COVID-19. The sample consisted of PBMCs or T cells enriched from blood (not recorded which). The CDR3 coding sequence is TGTGCCAGCAGTTACTCTATCAGCTACGAGCAGTACTTC. Amino acids: CASSYSISYEQYF.